These 17 T cell receptor beta chains share one sample of origin, sequenced in a study of CD8 T cells in Susac syndrome. Random-hexamer reverse transcription was applied to about 0.5 to 1 ug RNA. TCRdb ran MiXCR on the immunoSEQ multiplex PCR reads and lists one entry per CDR3 protein. The data contain 150,000 to 200,000 distinct CDR3 sequences, 90% to 95% of them singletons. Input material: CD8+ T cells from PBMCs. Receptors originate from a human donor with multiple sclerosis.

The chain employs TRBV24-1 and TRBJ2-3; TRBD1 agrees at 8 bases. CDR3 size: 14 residues. Germline loops: CDR1 KGHDR, CDR2 SFDVKD. The V gene end was trimmed by 5 bases and the J gene end by 4 bases; junction bases not matched to a gene: 4. The chain's CDR3 is CATSAGGWADTQYF. CDR3 bases: TGTGCCACCAGTGCAGGGGGCTGGGCAGATACGCAGTATTTT.

This chain links TRBV6-1 with TRBJ2-7; 7 positions agree with TRBD1. CDR1 is MNHNS and CDR2 is SASEGT in the germline V gene. V shed 2 bases, J shed 2 bases, and the junction held 6 bases outside the gene matches. There are 15 residues in the CDR3. DNA of the CDR3: TGTGCCAGCAGTGAATTGAGGGACAGACCCTACGAGCAGTACTTC. This encodes CASSELRDRPYEQYF.

The chain uses TRBV20-1 and TRBJ2-3, with 8 bases lining up with TRBD2. Trimming cost V 0 bases and J 6 bases; bases outside gene matches: 8. Germline CDR1 reads DFQATT; CDR2 reads SNEGSKA (reference sequence). The length of the CDR3 is 15 residues. CDR3 DNA: TGCAGTGCTAGAGATACCAGCGGGAGAGTGGATACGCAGTATTTT. Translation: CSARDTSGRVDTQYF.

V is TRBV20-1 and J is TRBJ2-7, with D hard to call. Germline CDR1 is DFQATT and CDR2 is SNEGSKA (reference sequence). This CDR3 contains 14 residues. V lost 0 bases and J lost 2, with 11 bases in between. CDR3 bases: TGCAGTGCTAGAGATCGGTACCTAACCTACGAGCAGTACTTC. Translating gives CSARDRYLTYEQYF.

CDR3 residues: CASSLEGHRRSYTQYF. In nucleotides, the CDR3 is TGTGCCAGCAGCCTCGAGGGACACCGGAGGTCTTATACGCAGTATTTT. The chain has TRBV5-6 and TRBJ2-3; TRBD1 might be the D (6 bases). Germline CDR1 reads SGHDT; CDR2 reads YYEEEE. CDR3 length equals 16 residues. V was pared by 4 bases and J by 7 bases, with 22 bases between.

The J gene is TRBJ2-2, the V gene TRBV18, with 8 bases identical to TRBD1. The V gene end was trimmed by 2 bases and the J gene end by 2 bases; junction bases not matched to a gene: 4. The CDR3 is 16 amino acids. Germline V gives CDR1 KGHSH, CDR2 LQKENI. The DNA of the CDR3 is TGTGCCAGCTCACCAGCGGACAGGGTAAACACCGGGGAGCTGTTTTTT. As protein: CASSPADRVNTGELFF.

V usage is TRBV9 and J usage is TRBJ2-6; tentative D call: TRBD1 (6 bases). The CDR3 is made up of 16 amino acids. CDR1 and CDR2 (germline): SGDLS, YYNGEE. Between the trimmed V and J ends, which lost 4 bases and 5 bases, there was a span of 16 bases. CDR3 sequence: CASSPRFRGRANVLTF. The CDR3 nucleotides are TGTGCCAGCAGCCCACGCTTCAGGGGTAGGGCCAACGTCCTGACTTTC. Full variable domain (outside the CDR3, taken from reference TRBV9 and TRBJ2-6): DSGVTQTPKHLITATGQRVTLRCSPRSGDLSVYWYQQSLDQGLQFLIQYYNGEERAKGNILERFSAQQFPDLHSELNLSSLELGDSALYFCASSPRFRGRANVLTFGAGSRLTVL.

This sequence joins TRBV21-1 and TRBJ2-1; TRBD2, the table's D call, was not compared with the DNA. TRBV21-1 is marked as a pseudogene. CDR3 length: 17 residues. The CDR3 reads CASSKQTSGENYNEQFF. The CDR3 nucleotides read TGTGCCAGCAGCAAACAGACTAGCGGGGAGAACTACAATGAGCAGTTCTTC.

V is TRBV20-1 and J is TRBJ2-3; D could derive from TRBD1 or TRBD2 (6 bases each). CDR1 and CDR2 (germline): DFQATT, SNEGSKA (reference sequence). The germline V and J ends were trimmed by 1 base and 6 bases, with 29 bases remaining between them. CDR3 size: 19 residues. The CDR3 DNA reads as TGCAGTGCTAGAGTCCACCACTTCCCTAGCGTAAGGGGGTTCGATACGCAGTATTTT. Amino acid sequence: CSARVHHFPSVRGFDTQYF.

This clonotype has more than one count but fewer than ten. The J gene is TRBJ1-1, the V gene TRBV4-1, with D unresolved. Per germline, CDR1 MGHRA and CDR2 YSYEKL. The CDR3 spans 13 residues. V was pared by 3 bases and J by 4 bases, with 9 bases between. CDR3 protein: CASSQGRATEAFF. Here the CDR3 DNA reads TGCGCCAGCAGCCAGGGAAGGGCCACTGAAGCTTTCTTT.

The rearrangement links TRBV19 to TRBJ2-7; TRBD2 matches 13 bases. The CDR3 contains 15 residues. The junction had 2 bases not matched to a gene; V was cut back by 4 bases and J by 2 bases. Germline assignment: CDR1 LNHDA and CDR2 SQIVND (reference sequence). DNA of the CDR3: TGTGCCAGTAGTACGGGACTAGCGGGACCCTACGAGCAGTACTTC. This encodes CASSTGLAGPYEQYF.

This chain uses TRBV7-9 with TRBJ1-2; D not certain. CDR1 is SEHNR and CDR2 is FQNEAQ in the germline V gene (reference sequence). There are 14 residues in the CDR3. Trimming took off 5 bases at V and 4 bases at J, with 14 bases between the two ends. The CDR3 coding sequence is TGTGCCAGCAGCGACCTTCAAGCCCCCTATGGCTACACCTTC. Encoded protein: CASSDLQAPYGYTF. Filled out from reference TRBV7-9 and TRBJ1-2, the complete variable domain reads DTGVSQNPRHKITKRGQNVTFRCDPISEHNRLYWYRQTLGQGPEFLTYFQNEAQLEKSRLLSDRFSAERPKGSFSTLEIQRTEQGDSAMYLCASSDLQAPYGYTFGSGTRLTVV.

The chain is built from TRBV18 and TRBJ2-1; tentatively, D is TRBD2 (6 bases). The CDR3 has 12 residues. The V gene's germline CDR1 is KGHSH and CDR2 LQKENI. V lost 4 bases to trimming and J lost 8 bases, with 9 bases between them. The CDR3 sequence is CASSREAYEQFF. The CDR3 DNA is TGTGCCAGCTCACGGGAGGCGTATGAGCAGTTCTTC.

The V call is TRBV3-1, the J call TRBJ2-1; tentative D call: TRBD2 (6 bases). The V and J ends lost 0 bases and 8 bases respectively, with 14 bases between them. There are 15 residues in the CDR3. CDR1 and CDR2 from the germline V gene are LGHDT and YNNKEL (reference sequence). The CDR3 coding sequence is TGTGCCAGCAGCCAAGAGAGCGGAGGGCGGGATGAGCAGTTCTTC. Translated, it gives CASSQESGGRDEQFF.

This chain joins TRBV6-1 and TRBJ2-1; tentative D call: TRBD1 (6 bases). Trimming shortened V by 7 bases and J by 7 bases, and 20 bases separated the two germline ends. In germline, CDR1 is MNHNS, CDR2 SASEGT. There are 15 residues in the CDR3. CDR3 DNA: TGTGCCAGCATCGTACAGGGTCTGGCCTCTAATGAGCAGTTCTTC. Amino acids: CASIVQGLASNEQFF.

The CDR3 sequence: CASSPLQVDYEQYF. DNA for the CDR3: TGCGCCAGCAGCCCTCTACAGGTAGACTACGAGCAGTACTTC. The chain carries TRBV4-1 and TRBJ2-7, with D tentatively TRBD1 (5 bases). CDR1 and CDR2 from the germline V gene are MGHRA and YSYEKL. This CDR3 spans 14 amino acids. Trimming removed 4 bases at V and 3 bases at J, with 13 bases between.

This chain links TRBV7-8 with TRBJ1-5; no definite D call. This CDR3 has 15 residues. Trimming stripped 4 bases from V and 0 bases from J, with 10 bases between. The germline V gene encodes CDR1 SGHVS and CDR2 FQNEAQ. In DNA, the CDR3 is TGTGCCAGCAGCTCCGGACGGATTAGCAATCAGCCCCAGCATTTT. This translates into CASSSGRISNQPQHF.